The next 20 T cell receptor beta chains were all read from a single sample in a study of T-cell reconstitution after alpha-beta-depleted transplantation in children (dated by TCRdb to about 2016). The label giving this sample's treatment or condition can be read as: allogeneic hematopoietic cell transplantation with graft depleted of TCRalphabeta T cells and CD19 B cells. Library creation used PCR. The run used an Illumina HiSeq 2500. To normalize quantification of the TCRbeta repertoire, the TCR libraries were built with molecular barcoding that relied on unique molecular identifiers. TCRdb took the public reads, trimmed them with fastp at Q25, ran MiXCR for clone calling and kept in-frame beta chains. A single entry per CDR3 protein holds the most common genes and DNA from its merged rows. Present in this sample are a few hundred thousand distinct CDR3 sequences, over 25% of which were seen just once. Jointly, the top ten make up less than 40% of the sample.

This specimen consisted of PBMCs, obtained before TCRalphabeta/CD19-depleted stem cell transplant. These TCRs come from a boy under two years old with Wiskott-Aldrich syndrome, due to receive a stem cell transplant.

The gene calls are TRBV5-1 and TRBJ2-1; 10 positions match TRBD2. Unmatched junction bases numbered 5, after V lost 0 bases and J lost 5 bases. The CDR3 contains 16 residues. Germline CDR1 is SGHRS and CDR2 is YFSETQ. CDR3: CASSLAVAGGNNEQFF. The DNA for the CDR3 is TGCGCCAGCAGCTTGGCCGTAGCGGGAGGTAACAATGAGCAGTTCTTC.

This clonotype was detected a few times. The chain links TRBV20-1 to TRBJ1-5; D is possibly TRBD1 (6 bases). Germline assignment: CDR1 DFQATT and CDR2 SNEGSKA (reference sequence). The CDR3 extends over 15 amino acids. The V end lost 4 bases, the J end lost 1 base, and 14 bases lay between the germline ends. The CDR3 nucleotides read TGCAGTGCTAAAGACAGGACGCTGAGCAATCAGCCCCAGCATTTT. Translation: CSAKDRTLSNQPQHF.

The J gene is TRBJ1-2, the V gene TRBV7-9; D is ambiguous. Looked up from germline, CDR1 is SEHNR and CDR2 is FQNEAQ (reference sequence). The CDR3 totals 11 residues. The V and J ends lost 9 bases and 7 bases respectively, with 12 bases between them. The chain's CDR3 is CARREAPGYTF. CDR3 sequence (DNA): TGTGCCAGGAGGGAGGCCCCTGGCTACACCTTC.

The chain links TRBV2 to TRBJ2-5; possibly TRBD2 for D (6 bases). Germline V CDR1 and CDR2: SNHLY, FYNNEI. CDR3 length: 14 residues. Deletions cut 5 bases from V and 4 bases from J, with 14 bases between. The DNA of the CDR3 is TGTGCCAGCAGTCGACTACTAGCCGGAGAGACCCAGTACTTC. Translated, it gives CASSRLLAGETQYF. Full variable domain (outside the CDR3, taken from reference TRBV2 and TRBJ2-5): EPEVTQTPSHQVTQMGQEVILRCVPISNHLYFYWYRQILGQKVEFLVSFYNNEISEKSEIFDDQFSVERPDGSNFTLKIRSTKLEDSAMYFCASSRLLAGETQYFGPGTRLLVL.

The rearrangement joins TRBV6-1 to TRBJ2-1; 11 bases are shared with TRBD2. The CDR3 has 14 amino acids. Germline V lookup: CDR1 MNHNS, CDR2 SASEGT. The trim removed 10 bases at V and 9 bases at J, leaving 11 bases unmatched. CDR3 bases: TGTGCCACCGTCTCTCTAGCGGGAGGCGGTGAGCAGTTCTTC. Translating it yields CATVSLAGGGEQFF.

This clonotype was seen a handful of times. This CDR3 reads CASSSYSGAPGETQYF. Written as DNA, the CDR3 is TGTGCCAGCAGCTCGTATAGCGGGGCGCCTGGAGAGACCCAGTACTTC. This chain connects TRBV5-5 to TRBJ2-5, with TRBD2 matching 8 bases. This CDR3 comprises 16 residues. Germline CDR1 is SGHKS and CDR2 is YYEKEE (reference sequence). J lost 4 bases, V lost 3 bases, and 11 bases had no gene match.

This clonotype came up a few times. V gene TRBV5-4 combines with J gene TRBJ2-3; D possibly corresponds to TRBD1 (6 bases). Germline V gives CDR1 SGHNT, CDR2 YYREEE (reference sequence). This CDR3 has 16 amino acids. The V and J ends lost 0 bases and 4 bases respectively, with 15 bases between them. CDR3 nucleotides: TGTGCCAGCAGCTTGGGGGTCAGGGGTTCCTCAGATACGCAGTATTTT. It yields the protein CASSLGVRGSSDTQYF.

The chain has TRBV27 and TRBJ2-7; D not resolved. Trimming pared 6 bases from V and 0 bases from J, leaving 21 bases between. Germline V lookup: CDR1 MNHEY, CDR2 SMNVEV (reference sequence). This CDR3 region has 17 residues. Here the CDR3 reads CASSPSQTPRFSYEQYF. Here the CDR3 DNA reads TGTGCCAGCAGCCCCTCCCAGACACCGAGGTTCTCCTACGAGCAGTACTTC.

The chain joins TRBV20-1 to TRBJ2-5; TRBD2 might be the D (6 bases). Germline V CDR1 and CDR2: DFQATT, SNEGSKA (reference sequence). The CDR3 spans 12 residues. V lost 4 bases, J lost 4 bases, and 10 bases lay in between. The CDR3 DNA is TGCAGTGCTAAGAGGACTACAGAGACCCAGTACTTC. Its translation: CSAKRTTETQYF.

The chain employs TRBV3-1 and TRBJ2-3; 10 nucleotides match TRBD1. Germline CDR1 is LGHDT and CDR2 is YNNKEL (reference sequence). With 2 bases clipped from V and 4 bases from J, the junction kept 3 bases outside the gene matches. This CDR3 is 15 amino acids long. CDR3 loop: CASSQMGQGSDTQYF. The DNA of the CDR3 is TGTGCCAGCAGCCAAATGGGACAGGGGTCAGATACGCAGTATTTT.

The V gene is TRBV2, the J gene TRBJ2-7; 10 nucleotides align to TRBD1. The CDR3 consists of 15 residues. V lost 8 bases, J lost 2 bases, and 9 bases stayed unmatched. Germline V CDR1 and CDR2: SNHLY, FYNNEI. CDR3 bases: TGTGCCAGCTGGGGGGGGACAGGGGACCCCTACGAGCAGTACTTC. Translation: CASWGGTGDPYEQYF.

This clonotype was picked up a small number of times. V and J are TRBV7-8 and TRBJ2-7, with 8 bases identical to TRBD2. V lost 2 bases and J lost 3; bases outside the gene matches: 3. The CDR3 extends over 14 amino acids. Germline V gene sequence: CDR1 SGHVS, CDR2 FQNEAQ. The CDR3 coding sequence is TGTGCCAGCAGCTTATTAGCGGGACTCTACGAGCAGTACTTC. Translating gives CASSLLAGLYEQYF.

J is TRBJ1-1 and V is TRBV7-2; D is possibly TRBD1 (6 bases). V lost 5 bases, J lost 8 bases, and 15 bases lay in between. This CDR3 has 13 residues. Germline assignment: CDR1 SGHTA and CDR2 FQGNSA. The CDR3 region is CASSARQASEAFF. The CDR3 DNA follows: TGTGCCAGCAGCGCTCGACAGGCGTCAGAAGCTTTCTTT.

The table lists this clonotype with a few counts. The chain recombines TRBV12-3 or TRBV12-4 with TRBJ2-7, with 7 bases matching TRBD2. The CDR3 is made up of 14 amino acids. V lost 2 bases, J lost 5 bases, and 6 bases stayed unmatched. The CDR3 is CASSLITGGNEQYF. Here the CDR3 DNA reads TGTGCCAGCAGTTTAATTACGGGGGGTAACGAGCAGTACTTC.

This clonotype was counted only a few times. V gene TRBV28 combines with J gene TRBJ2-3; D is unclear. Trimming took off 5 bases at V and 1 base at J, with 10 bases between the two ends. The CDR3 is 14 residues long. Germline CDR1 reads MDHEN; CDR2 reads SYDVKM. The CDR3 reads CASSQYLGTDTQYF. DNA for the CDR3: TGTGCCAGCAGTCAGTATCTGGGCACAGATACGCAGTATTTT. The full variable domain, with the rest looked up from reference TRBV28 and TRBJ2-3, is DVKVTQSSRYLVKRTGEKVFLECVQDMDHENMFWYRQDPGLGLRLIYFSYDVKMKEKGDIPEGYSVSREKKERFSLILESASTNQTSMYLCASSQYLGTDTQYFGPGTRLTVL.

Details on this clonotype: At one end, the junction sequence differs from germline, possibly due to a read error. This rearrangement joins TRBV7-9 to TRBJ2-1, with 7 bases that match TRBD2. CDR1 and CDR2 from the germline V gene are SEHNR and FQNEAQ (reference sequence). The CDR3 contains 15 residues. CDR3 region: CAGSFGASGLNEQFF. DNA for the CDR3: TGTGCCGGCAGCTTTGGGGCTAGCGGCTTAAATGAGCAGTTCTTC.

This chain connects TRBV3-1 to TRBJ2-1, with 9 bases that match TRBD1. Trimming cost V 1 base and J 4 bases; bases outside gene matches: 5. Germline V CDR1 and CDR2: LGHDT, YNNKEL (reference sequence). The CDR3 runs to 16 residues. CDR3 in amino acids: CASSQGAGQGYNEQFF. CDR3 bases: TGTGCCAGCAGCCAAGGCGCGGGACAGGGTTACAATGAGCAGTTCTTC.

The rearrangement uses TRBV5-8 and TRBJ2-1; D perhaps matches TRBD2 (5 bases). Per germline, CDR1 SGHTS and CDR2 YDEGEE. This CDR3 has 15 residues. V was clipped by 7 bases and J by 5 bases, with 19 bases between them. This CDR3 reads CASLPPRLADNEQFF. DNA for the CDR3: TGTGCCAGCCTCCCGCCCCGGCTAGCAGACAATGAGCAGTTCTTC.

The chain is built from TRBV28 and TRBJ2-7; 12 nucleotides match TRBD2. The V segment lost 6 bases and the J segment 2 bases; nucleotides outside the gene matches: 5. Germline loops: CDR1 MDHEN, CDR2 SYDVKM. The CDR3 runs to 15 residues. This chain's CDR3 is CASRQRLAGAYEQYF. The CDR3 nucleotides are TGTGCCAGCAGACAGAGACTAGCGGGGGCCTACGAGCAGTACTTC.

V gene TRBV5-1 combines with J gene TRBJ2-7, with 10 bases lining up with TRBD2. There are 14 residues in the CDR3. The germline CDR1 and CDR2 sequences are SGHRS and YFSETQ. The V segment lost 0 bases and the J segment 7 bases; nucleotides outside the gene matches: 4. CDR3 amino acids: CASSLASGRTEQYF. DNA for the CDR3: TGCGCCAGCAGCTTGGCTAGCGGGAGAACTGAGCAGTACTTC.